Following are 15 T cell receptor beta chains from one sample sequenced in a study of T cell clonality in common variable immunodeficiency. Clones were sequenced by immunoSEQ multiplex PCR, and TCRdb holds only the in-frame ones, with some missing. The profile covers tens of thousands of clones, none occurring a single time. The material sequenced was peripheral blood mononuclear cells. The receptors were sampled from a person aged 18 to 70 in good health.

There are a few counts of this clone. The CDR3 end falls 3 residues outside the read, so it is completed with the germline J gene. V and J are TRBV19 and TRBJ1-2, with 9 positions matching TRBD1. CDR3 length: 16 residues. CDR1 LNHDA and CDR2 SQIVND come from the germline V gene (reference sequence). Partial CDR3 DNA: TGTGCCAGTAGTTCCCTCTTACAGGGGGCTAGGGACATC. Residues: CASSSLLQGARDI. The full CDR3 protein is CASSSLLQGARDIYTF.

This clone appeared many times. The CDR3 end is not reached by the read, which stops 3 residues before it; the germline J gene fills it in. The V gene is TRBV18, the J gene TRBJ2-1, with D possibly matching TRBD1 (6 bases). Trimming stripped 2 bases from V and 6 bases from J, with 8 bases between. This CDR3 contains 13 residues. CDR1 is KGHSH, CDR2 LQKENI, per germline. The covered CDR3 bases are TGTGCCAGCTCACCAGGACAGATCAATGAG. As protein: CASSPGQINE. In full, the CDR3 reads CASSPGQINEQFF.

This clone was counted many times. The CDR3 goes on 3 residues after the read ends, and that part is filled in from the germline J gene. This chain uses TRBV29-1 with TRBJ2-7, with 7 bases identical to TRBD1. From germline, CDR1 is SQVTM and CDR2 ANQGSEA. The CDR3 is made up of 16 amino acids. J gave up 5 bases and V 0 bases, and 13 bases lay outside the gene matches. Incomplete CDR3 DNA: TGCAGCGTTGAAGATCCGGACAGGTTACTTTCTGACGAG. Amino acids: CSVEDPDRLLSDE. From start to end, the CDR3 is CSVEDPDRLLSDEQYF.

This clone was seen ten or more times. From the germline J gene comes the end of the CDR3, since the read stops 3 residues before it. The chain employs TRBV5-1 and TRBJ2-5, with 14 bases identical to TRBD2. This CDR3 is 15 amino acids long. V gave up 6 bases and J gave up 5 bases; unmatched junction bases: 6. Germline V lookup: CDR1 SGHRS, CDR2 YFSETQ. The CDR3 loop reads CASTGTSGSGETQYF. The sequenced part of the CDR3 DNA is TGCGCCAGCACCGGGACTAGCGGGAGTGGGGAGACC.

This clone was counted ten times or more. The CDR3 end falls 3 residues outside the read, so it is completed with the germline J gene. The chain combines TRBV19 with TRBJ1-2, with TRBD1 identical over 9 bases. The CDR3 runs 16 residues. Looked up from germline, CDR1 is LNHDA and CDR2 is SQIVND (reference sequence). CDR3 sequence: CASSPIPGQGRLGYTF. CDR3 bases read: TGTGCCAGTAGCCCCATTCCGGGACAGGGAAGATTAGGC.

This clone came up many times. CDR3 loop: CASSLQDSIGEKLFF. CDR3 bases read: TGTGCCAGCAGCTTACAGGATTCGATTGGTGAAAAA. The V call is TRBV5-5, the J call TRBJ1-4; perhaps TRBD1 as D (5 bases). The read is 3 residues too short to cover the CDR3 end, so that end is filled in from the germline J gene. Between the trimmed V and J ends, which lost 2 bases and 7 bases, there was a span of 15 bases. The CDR3 has 15 residues. Germline V gene lookup returns CDR1 SGHKS and CDR2 YYEKEE (reference sequence).

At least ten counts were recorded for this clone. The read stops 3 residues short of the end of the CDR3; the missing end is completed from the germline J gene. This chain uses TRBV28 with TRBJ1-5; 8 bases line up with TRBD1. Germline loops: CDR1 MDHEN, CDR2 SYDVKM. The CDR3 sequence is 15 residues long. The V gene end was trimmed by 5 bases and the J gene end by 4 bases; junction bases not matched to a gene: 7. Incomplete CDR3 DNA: TGTGCCAGCAGTCCGGCCGGACAGGGTAATCAGCCC. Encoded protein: CASSPAGQGNQP. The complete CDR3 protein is CASSPAGQGNQPQHF.

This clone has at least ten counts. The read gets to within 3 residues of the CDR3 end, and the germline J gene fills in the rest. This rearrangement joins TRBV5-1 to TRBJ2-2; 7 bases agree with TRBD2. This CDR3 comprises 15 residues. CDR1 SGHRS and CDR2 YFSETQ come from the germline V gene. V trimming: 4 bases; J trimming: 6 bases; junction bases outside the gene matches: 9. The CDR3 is CASSPPLADSGELFF. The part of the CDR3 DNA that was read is TGCGCCAGCAGCCCCCCCCTAGCGGACTCCGGGGAG.

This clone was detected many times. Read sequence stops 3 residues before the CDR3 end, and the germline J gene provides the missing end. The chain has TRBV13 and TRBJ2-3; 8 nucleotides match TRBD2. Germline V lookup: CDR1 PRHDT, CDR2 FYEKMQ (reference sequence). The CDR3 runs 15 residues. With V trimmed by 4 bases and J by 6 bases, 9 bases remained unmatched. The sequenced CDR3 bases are TGTGCCAGCAGCTCCGGGGGGGCGGTTTGGGATACG. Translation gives CASSSGGAVWDT. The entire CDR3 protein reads CASSSGGAVWDTQYF. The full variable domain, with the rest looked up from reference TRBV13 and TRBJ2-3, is AAGVIQSPRHLIKEKRETATLKCYPIPRHDTVYWYQQGPGQDPQFLISFYEKMQSDKGSIPDRFSAQQFSDYHSELNMSSLELGDSALYFCASSSGGAVWDTQYFGPGTRLTVL.

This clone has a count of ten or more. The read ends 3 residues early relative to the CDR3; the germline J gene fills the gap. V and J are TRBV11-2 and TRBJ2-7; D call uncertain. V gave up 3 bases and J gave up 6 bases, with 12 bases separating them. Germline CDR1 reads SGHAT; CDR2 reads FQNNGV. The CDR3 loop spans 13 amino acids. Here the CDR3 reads CASSFGRVAEQYF. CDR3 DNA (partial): TGTGCCAGCAGCTTCGGCCGAGTAGCCGAG.

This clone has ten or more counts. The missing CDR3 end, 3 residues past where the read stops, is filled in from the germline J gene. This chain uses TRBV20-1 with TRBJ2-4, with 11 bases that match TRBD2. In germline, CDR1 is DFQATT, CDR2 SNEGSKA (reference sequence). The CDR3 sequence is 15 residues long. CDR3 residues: CSAQPGLAVSDIQYF. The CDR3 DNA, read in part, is TGCAGTGCCCAACCGGGACTAGCGGTATCCGATATT.

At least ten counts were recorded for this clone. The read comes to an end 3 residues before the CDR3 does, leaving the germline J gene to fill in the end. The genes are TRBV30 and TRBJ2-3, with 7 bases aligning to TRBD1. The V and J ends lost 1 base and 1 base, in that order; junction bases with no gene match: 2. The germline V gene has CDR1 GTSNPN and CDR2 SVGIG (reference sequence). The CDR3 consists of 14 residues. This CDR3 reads CAWSEGTGTDTQYF. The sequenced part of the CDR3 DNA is TGTGCCTGGAGTGAGGGGACAGGCACAGATACG.

The DNA read from the CDR3 is TGTGCCAGCGGCACTCGAGGGGCCGGGGAG. The encoded protein is CASGTRGAGE. The whole CDR3 reads CASGTRGAGELFF. The gene calls are TRBV7-9 and TRBJ2-2; D tentatively fits TRBD1 or TRBD2 (5 bases each). Sequencing ends 3 residues short of the CDR3 end; the germline J gene provides the rest. CDR3 length: 13 amino acids. In germline, CDR1 is SEHNR, CDR2 FQNEAQ (reference sequence). The ends were cut back, 8 bases at V and 6 bases at J, with 13 bases in the middle.

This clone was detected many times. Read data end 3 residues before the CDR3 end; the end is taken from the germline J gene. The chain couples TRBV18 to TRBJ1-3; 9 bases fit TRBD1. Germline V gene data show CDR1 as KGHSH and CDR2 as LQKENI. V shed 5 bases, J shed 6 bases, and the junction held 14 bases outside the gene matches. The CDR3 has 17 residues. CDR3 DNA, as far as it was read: TGTGCCAGCTCAGCAAACTCGGGACAGGGCTACGCAAACACC. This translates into CASSANSGQGYANT. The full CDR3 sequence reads CASSANSGQGYANTIYF. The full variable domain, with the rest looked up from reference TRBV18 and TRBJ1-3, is NAGVMQNPRHLVRRRGQEARLRCSPMKGHSHVYWYRQLPEEGLKFMVYLQKENIIDESGMPKERFSAEFPKEGPSILRIQQVVRGDSAAYFCASSANSGQGYANTIYFGEGSWLTVV.

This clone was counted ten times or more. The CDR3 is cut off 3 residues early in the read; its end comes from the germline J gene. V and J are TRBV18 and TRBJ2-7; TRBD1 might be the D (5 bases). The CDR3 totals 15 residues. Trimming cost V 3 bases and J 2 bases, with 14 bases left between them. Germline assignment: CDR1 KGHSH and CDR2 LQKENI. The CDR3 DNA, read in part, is TGTGCCAGCTCACCGGATCAGGGCAAGACCTACGAG. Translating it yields CASSPDQGKTYE. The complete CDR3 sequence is CASSPDQGKTYEQYF.